The clone carrying this TCR beta chain has at least ten counts. The target antigen is unknown. These data are taken from a study of T cells in Graves' hyperthyroidism and ophthalmopathy. Using RNA transcripts as the source, TCR beta CDR3 regions were amplified. The TCR CDR3 first-round RT-PCR relied on the HTBI primer set. MiXCR was run by TCRdb on the multiplex PCR reads, yielding one entry per CDR3 protein. The profile covers roughly 300,000 distinct CDR3 sequences, with over 20% appearing a single time and around 48% taken by the ten largest. Study results and caveats: Appearing also in blood were most of the thyroid clonotypes expanded above 0.001. In the analysis, a 13 V-J model separated ophthalmopathy from stable hyperthyroidism.

Uncontrolled infection, other autoimmune disease, pregnancy or lactation excluded patients. The authors obtained PBMCs from roughly 10 ml of fresh peripheral blood. The CDR3 length is 15 residues. Trimming shortened V by 8 bases and J by 2 bases, and 15 bases separated the two germline ends. Material for sequencing was blood. This chain uses TRBV12-3 or TRBV12-4 with TRBJ2-2; unclear D gene. The clonotype comes from a woman aged 45-60 years with Graves' hyperthyroidism. For the CDR3, the DNA is TGTGCCAGCCGACCCCTCCCTCCCAACACCGGGGAGCTGTTTTTT. Translation gives CASRPLPPNTGELFF.